This TCR beta chain was recorded in a study of molecular identifiers for immune sequencing clone quantification. The CDR3 runs 14 residues. CDR1 DFQATT and CDR2 SNEGSKA come from the germline V gene (reference sequence). With 2 bases clipped from V and 10 bases from J, the junction kept 10 bases outside the gene matches. MiXCR, run by TCRdb on the PCR reads, gives a single entry per CDR3 protein. The table records a few hundred thousand distinct CDR3 sequences, 24% of them present only once. Sequencing was done on a sample of naive CD8+ T cells from blood, with Jurkat cell RNA spiked in. Subset specified: FACS-sorted CD8+CD4-CCR7+CD45RA+ naive T cells. The V call is TRBV20-1, the J call TRBJ1-1, with TRBD1 identical over 10 bases. This clonotype originated in a human donor in good health. Some libraries in this study had Jurkat cell RNA spiked in. CDR3 nucleotide sequence: TGCAGTGCTAGATTACCGGGACAGGGGCCTGGAGCTTTCTTT. This translates into CSARLPGQGPGAFF.